This T cell receptor beta chain was sequenced during a study of blood T cell repertoires in COVID-19. Study background: There were acute and convalescent COVID-19 samples, and they came from the United States, Italy and Spain. PBMCs, B-cell-depleted T cells, or T cells provided the cDNA or gDNA that made up the material.

The germline V gene encodes CDR1 MNHEY and CDR2 SVGAGI. The CDR3 consists of 14 residues. With 0 bases removed from V and 4 bases from J, the gap between germline ends came to 9 bases. Per the study methods: Amplification from reference gene primers served as the basis for estimated nucleated cell counts. Only in-frame clones appear in the TCRdb table, and some are missing; sequencing was by immunoSEQ multiplex PCR. The V and J calls and clone size were taken over from that table, and D and trimming were inferred from the DNA. The table has approximately 140,000 clones, approximately 81% seen once; the top ten hold 35% to 40%.

The TCR comes from a human donor in a cohort sampled during active COVID-19. The chain joins TRBV6-5 to TRBJ1-2, with D unclear. The sample comprised peripheral blood. CDR3 in DNA: TGTGCCAGCAGTTACTCCCCTATCGGCTATGGCTACACCTTC. Translation gives CASSYSPIGYGYTF.